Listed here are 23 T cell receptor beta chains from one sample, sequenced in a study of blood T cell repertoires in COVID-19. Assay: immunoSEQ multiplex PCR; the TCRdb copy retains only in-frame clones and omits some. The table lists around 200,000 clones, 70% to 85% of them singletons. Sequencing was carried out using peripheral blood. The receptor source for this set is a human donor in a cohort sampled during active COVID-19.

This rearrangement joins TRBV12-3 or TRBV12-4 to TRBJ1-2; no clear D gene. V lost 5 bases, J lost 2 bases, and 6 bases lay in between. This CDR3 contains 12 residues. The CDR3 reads CASSQENYGYTF. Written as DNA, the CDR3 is TGTGCCAGCAGTCAGGAAAACTATGGCTACACCTTC.

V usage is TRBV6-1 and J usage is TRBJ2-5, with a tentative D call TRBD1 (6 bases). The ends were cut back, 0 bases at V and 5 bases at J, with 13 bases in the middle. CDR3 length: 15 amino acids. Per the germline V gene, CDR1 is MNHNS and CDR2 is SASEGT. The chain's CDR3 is CASSEAGTPPETQYF. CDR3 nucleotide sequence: TGTGCCAGCAGTGAAGCTGGGACACCTCCGGAGACCCAGTACTTC.

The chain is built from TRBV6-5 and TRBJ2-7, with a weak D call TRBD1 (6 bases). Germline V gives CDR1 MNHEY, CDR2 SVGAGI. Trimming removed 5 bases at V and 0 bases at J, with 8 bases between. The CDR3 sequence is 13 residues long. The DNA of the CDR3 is TGTGCCAGCAGTCGGGACACCTCCTACGAGCAGTACTTC. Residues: CASSRDTSYEQYF.

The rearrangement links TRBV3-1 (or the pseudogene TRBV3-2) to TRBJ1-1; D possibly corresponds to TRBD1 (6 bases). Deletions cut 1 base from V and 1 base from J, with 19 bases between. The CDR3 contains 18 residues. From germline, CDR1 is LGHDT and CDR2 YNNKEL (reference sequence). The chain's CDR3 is CASSQGKTGALPNTEAFF. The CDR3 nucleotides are TGTGCCAGCAGCCAAGGAAAGACAGGAGCCCTACCGAACACTGAAGCTTTCTTT.

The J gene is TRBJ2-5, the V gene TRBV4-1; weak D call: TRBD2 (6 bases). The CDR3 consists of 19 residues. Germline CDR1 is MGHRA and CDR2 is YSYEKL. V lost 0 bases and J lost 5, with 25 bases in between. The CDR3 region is CASSQDTGPEMWEEETQYF. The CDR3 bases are TGCGCCAGCAGCCAAGATACCGGCCCCGAGATGTGGGAGGAGGAGACCCAGTACTTC.

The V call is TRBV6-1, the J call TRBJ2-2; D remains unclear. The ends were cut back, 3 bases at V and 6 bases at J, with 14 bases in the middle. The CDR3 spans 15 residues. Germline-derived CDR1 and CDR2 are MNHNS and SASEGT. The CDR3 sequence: CASSDQVSVAGELFF. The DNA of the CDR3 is TGTGCCAGCAGTGATCAGGTATCGGTGGCCGGGGAGCTGTTTTTT.

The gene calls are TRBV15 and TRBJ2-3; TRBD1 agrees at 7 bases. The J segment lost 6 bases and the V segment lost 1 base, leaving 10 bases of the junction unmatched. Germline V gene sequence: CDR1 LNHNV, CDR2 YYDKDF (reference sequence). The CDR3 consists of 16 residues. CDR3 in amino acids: CATSRAQGETADTQYF. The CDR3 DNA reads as TGTGCCACCAGCAGAGCCCAGGGGGAAACAGCGGATACGCAGTATTTT. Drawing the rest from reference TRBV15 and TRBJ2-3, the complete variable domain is DAMVIQNPRYQVTQFGKPVTLSCSQTLNHNVMYWYQQKSSQAPKLLFHYYDKDFNNEADTPDNFQSRRPNTSFCFLDIRSPGLGDTAMYLCATSRAQGETADTQYFGPGTRLTVL.

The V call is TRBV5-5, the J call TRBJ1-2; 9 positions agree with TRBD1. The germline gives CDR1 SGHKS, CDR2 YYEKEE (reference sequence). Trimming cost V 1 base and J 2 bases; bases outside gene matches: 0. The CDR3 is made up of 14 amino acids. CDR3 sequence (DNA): TGTGCCAGCAGCTTGACAGGGGGCAACTATGGCTACACCTTC. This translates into CASSLTGGNYGYTF.

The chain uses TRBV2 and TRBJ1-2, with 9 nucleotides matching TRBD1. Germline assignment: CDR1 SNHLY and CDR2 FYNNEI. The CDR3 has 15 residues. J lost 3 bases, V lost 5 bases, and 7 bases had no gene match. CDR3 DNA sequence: TGTGCCAGCAGTCTTATAAGACAGGGGGACTATGGCTACACCTTC. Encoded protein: CASSLIRQGDYGYTF.

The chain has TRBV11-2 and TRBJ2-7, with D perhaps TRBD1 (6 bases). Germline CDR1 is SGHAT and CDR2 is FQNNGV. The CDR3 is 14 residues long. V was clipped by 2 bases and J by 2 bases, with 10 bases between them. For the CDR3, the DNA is TGTGCCAGCAGCTTAACACAGGGACCCTACGAGCAGTACTTC. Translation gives CASSLTQGPYEQYF.

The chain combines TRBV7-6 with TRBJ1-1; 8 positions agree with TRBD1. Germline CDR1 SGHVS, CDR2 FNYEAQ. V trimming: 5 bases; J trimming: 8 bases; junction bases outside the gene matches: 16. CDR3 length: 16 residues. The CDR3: CASSQAGQGWGREAFF. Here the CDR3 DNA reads TGTGCCAGCAGCCAAGCTGGACAGGGTTGGGGGCGAGAAGCTTTCTTT.

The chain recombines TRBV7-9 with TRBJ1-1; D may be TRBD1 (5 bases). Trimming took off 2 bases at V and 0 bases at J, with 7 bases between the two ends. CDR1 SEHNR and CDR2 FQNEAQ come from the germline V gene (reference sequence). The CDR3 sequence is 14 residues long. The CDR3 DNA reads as TGTGCCAGCAGCTTACAGGGCGTGAACACTGAAGCTTTCTTT. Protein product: CASSLQGVNTEAFF.

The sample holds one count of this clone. This chain's CDR3 is CAWSVGAGVGYEQYF. The CDR3 nucleotides are TGTGCCTGGAGTGTTGGAGCGGGGGTCGGGTACGAGCAGTACTTC. This chain uses TRBV30 with TRBJ2-7; 8 bases agree with TRBD2. CDR1 and CDR2 from the germline V gene are GTSNPN and SVGIG (reference sequence). J was trimmed by 4 bases and V by 0 bases; bases with no gene match: 8. The CDR3 has 15 residues.

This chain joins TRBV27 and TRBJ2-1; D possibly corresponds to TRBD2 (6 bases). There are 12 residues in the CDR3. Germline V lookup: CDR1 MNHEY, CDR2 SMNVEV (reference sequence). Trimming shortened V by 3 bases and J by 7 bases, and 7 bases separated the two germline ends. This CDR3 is CASSFGGNEQFF. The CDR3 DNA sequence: TGTGCCAGCAGTTTTGGAGGGAATGAGCAGTTCTTC.

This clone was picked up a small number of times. The CDR3 reads CASSLWFQGGSYGYTF. CDR3 nucleotide sequence: TGTGCCAGCAGCTTATGGTTCCAGGGCGGGAGCTATGGCTACACCTTC. The chain carries TRBV7-9 and TRBJ1-2; the D gene is possibly TRBD1 (5 bases). The CDR3 is 16 amino acids. Germline CDR1 SEHNR, CDR2 FQNEAQ (reference sequence). Trimming shortened V by 2 bases and J by 4 bases, and 17 bases separated the two germline ends. The entire variable domain, with the rest obtained from reference TRBV7-9 and TRBJ1-2, is as follows: DTGVSQNPRHKITKRGQNVTFRCDPISEHNRLYWYRQTLGQGPEFLTYFQNEAQLEKSRLLSDRFSAERPKGSFSTLEIQRTEQGDSAMYLCASSLWFQGGSYGYTFGSGTRLTVV.

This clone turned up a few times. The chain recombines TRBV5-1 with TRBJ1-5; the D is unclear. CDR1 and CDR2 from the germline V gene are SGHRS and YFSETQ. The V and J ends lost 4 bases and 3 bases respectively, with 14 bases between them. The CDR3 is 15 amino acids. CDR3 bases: TGCGCCAGCAGCGCCTCCACGGAGGTCAATCAGCCCCAGCATTTT. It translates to CASSASTEVNQPQHF.

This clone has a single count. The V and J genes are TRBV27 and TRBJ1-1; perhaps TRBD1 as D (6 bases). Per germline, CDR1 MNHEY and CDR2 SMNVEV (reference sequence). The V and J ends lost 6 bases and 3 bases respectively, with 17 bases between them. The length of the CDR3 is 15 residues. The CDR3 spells CASRVSVEGDTEAFF. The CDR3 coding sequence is TGTGCCAGCAGGGTATCGGTCGAGGGGGACACTGAAGCTTTCTTT.

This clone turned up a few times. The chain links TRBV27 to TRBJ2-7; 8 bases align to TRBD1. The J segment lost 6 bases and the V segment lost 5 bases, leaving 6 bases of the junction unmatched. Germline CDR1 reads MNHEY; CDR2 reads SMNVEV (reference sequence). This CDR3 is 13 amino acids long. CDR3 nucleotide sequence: TGTGCCAGCAGTCAAGGACAGGGTACCGAGCAGTACTTC. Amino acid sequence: CASSQGQGTEQYF.

The DNA of the CDR3 is TGTGCCAGCAGCTTACAGGGTATCGCGGGGGAGCTGTTTTTT. As protein: CASSLQGIAGELFF. The chain has TRBV7-9 and TRBJ2-2, with a tentative D call TRBD1 (5 bases). Trimming took off 2 bases at V and 8 bases at J, with 12 bases between the two ends. CDR3 length: 14 amino acids. Germline lookup yields CDR1 SEHNR and CDR2 FQNEAQ (reference sequence).

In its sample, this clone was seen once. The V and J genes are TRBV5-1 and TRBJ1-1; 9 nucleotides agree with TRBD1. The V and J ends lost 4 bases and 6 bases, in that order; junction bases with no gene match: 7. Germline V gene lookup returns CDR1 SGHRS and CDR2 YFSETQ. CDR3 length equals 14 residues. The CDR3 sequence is CASSGTQGASEAFF. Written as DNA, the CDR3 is TGCGCCAGCAGCGGAACACAGGGGGCCTCTGAAGCTTTCTTT.

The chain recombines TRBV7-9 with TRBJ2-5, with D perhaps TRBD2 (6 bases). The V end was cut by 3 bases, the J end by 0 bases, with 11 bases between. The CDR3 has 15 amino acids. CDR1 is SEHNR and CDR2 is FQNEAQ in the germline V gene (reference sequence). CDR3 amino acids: CASSLGREDQETQYF. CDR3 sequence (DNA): TGTGCCAGCAGCTTGGGTAGGGAGGACCAAGAGACCCAGTACTTC.

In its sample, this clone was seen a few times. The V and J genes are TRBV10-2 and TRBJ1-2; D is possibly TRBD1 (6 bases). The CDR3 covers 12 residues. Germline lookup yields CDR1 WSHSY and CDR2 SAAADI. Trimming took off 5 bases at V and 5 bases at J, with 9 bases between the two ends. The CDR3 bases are TGCGCCAGCAGTCAGGACAGATATGGCTACACCTTC. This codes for CASSQDRYGYTF.

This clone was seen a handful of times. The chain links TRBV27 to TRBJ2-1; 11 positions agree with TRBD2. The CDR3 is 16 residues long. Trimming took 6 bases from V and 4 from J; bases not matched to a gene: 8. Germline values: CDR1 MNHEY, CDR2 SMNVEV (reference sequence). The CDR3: CASRRMGTSGYNEQFF. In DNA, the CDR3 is TGTGCCAGCAGGCGGATGGGGACTAGCGGTTACAATGAGCAGTTCTTC.